This TCR beta chain was found in a study of CD8+CD57+ T cells in acquired aplastic anemia. Patients who underwent sequencing had shown CD8+CD57+ cell expansion by flow cytometry. Ten or more counts support this clonotype. This CDR3 comprises 13 residues. V shed 4 bases and J shed 6 bases, with 12 bases lying between them. The germline gives CDR1 ENHRY, CDR2 SYGVKD. Genomic DNA served as template for TCR beta VDJ and CDR3 profiling. TCRdb used MiXCR to reprocess the reads, holding one entry per CDR3 protein. This sample has 150,000 to 180,000 distinct CDR3 sequences; 52% occur once, and the top ten carry about 12%.

This rearrangement joins TRBV10-3 to TRBJ1-2; D uncertain. The specimen was sorted CD4+, CD8+, or CD8+CD57+ T cells (not recorded which) from PBMCs. The receptor was derived from a human donor with aplastic anemia. For the CDR3, the DNA is TGTGCCATCAGTGGGGGAGTGTCAGATGGCTACACCTTC. Protein: CAISGGVSDGYTF.